The entry that follows covers one TCR beta chain sequence. The CDR3 length is 15 residues. Germline V gene lookup returns CDR1 LNHDA and CDR2 SQIVND (reference sequence). The V and J ends lost 7 bases and 2 bases respectively, with 17 bases between them. Profiling relied on immunoSEQ multiplex PCR, and the TCRdb table lists in-frame clones only, not all of them. The sample lists over 90,000 clones; about 96% were seen once. This specimen comes from a study of technical replicates of blood from several donors. This rearrangement joins TRBV19 to TRBJ1-1; D perhaps matches TRBD1 (5 bases). Sequencing was done on a sample of T cells isolated from PBMCs. The clonotype comes from a human donor in good health. The CDR3 region has the DNA TGTGCCAGTACCCCGCCAGGGTCGGGCAACACTGAAGCTTTCTTT. This gives the protein CASTPPGSGNTEAFF. The variable domain in full, completed from reference TRBV19 and TRBJ1-1, reads DGGITQSPKYLFRKEGQNVTLSCEQNLNHDAMYWYRQDPGQGLRLIYYSQIVNDFQKGDIAEGYSVSREKKESFPLTVTSAQKNPTAFYLCASTPPGSGNTEAFFGQGTRLTVV.